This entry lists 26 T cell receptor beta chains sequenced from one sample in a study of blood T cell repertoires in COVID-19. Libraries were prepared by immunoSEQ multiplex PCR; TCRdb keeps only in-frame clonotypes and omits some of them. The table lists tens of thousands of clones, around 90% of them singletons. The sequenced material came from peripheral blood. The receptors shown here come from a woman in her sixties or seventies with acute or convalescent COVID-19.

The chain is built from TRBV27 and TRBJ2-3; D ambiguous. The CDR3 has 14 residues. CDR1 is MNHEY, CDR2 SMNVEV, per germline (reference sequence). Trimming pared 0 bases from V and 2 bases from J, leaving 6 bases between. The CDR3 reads CASSLSRVTDTQYF. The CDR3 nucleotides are TGTGCCAGCAGTTTATCACGGGTCACAGATACGCAGTATTTT.

CDR3 in amino acids: CASSEPGLGGGEQYV. The DNA for the CDR3 is TGTGCCAGCAGTGAGCCAGGCCTTGGGGGGGGCGAGCAGTACGTC. The chain employs TRBV6-1 and TRBJ2-7; 7 positions agree with TRBD2. The CDR3 loop spans 15 amino acids. CDR1 and CDR2 (germline): MNHNS, SASEGT. J lost 6 bases, V lost 3 bases, and 11 bases had no gene match.

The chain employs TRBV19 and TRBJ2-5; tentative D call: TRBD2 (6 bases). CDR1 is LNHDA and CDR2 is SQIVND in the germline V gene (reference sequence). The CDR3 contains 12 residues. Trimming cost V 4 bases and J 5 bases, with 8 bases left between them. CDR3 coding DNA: TGTGCCAGTAGTAACGGGGGTGAGACCCAGTACTTC. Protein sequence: CASSNGGETQYF.

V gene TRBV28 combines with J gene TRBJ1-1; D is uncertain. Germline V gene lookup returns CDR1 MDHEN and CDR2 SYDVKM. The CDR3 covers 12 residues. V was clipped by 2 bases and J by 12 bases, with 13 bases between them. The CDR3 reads CASSLQRVTTFF. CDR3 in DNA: TGTGCCAGCAGTTTACAGAGGGTGACGACTTTCTTT.

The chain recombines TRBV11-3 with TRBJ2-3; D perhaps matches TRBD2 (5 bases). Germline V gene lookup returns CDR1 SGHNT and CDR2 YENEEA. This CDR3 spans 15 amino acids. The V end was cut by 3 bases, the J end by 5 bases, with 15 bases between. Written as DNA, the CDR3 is TGTGCCAGCAGCTTTGGTGGGAGAAACCTAGATACGCAGTATTTT. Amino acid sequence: CASSFGGRNLDTQYF.

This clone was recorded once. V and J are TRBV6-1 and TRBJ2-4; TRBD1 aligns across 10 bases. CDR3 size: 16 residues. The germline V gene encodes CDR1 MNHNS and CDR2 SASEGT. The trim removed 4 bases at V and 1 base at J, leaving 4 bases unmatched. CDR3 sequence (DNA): TGTGCCAGCAGTGCCGAGGGACAGGGGGCCAAAAACATTCAGTACTTC. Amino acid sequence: CASSAEGQGAKNIQYF.

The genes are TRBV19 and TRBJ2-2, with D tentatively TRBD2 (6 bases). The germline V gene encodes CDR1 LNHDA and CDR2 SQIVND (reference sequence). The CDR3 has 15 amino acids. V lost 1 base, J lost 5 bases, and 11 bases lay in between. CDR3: CASSIAGTQTGELFF. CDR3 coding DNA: TGTGCCAGTAGTATAGCCGGGACTCAAACCGGGGAGCTGTTTTTT.

CDR3 in DNA: TGTGCCAGTTTAGGGACAGGGCTAAGCACAGATACGCAGTATTTT. Translated, it gives CASLGTGLSTDTQYF. The rearrangement uses TRBV19 and TRBJ2-3, with 9 bases identical to TRBD1. From germline, CDR1 is LNHDA and CDR2 SQIVND (reference sequence). The CDR3 is 15 residues long. Germline trimming cut 8 bases from V and 0 bases from J; bases unmatched to any gene: 6.

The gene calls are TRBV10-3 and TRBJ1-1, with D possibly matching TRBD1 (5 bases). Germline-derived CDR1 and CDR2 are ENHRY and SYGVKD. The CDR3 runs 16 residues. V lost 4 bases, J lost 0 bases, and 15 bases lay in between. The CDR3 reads CAISAHQGFVNTEAFF. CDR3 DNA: TGTGCCATCAGTGCACACCAGGGTTTTGTGAACACTGAAGCTTTCTTT.

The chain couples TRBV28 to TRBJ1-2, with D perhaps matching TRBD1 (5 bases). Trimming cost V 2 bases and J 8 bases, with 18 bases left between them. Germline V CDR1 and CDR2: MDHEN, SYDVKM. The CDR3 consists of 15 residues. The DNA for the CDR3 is TGTGCCAGCAGTTTACAAAAGCAGGGTCTTAGGGGCTACACCTTC. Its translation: CASSLQKQGLRGYTF.

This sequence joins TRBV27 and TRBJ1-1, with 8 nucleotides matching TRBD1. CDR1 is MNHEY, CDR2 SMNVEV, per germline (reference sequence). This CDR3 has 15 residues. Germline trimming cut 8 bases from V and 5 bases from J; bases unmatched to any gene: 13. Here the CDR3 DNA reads TGTGCCAGCCTCCAATGGGGACAGGCCAAAACTGAAGCTTTCTTT. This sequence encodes CASLQWGQAKTEAFF.

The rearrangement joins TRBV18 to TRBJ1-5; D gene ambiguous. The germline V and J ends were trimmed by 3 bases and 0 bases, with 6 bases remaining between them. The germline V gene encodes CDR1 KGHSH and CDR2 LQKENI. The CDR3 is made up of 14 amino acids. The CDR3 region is CASSPQNSNQPQHF. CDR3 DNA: TGTGCCAGCTCACCCCAGAATAGCAATCAGCCCCAGCATTTT.

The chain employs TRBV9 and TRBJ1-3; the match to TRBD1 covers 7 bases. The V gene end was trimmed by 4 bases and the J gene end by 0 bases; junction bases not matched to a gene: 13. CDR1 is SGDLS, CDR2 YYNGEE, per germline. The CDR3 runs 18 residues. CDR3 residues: CASSPRTGQANSGNTIYF. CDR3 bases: TGTGCCAGCAGCCCCCGGACAGGACAAGCCAACTCTGGAAACACCATATATTTT.

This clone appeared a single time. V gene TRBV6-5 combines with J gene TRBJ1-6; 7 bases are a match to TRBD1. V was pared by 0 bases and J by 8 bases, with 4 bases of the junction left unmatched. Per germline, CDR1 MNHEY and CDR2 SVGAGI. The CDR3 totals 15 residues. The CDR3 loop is CASSYSGQPDSPLHF. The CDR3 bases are TGTGCCAGCAGTTACTCGGGACAGCCGGATTCACCCCTCCACTTT.

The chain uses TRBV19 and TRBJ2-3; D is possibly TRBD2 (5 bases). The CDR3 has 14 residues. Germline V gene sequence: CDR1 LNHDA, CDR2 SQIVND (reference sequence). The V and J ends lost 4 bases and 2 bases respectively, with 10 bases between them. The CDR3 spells CASSTDSTTDTQYF. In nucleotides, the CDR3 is TGTGCCAGTAGTACGGACTCAACCACAGATACGCAGTATTTT.

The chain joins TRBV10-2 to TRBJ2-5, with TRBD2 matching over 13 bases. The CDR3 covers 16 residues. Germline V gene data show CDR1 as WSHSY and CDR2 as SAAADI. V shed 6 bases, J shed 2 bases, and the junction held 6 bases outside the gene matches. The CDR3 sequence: CASRGTSGITQETQYF. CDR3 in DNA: TGCGCCAGCAGGGGGACTAGCGGGATTACTCAAGAGACCCAGTACTTC.

The CDR3 is CASSLVGGDTQYF. Here the CDR3 DNA reads TGTGCCAGCAGCTTAGTAGGGGGTGATACGCAGTATTTT. This chain joins TRBV11-3 and TRBJ2-3; weak D call: TRBD1 (6 bases). Germline-derived CDR1 and CDR2 are SGHNT and YENEEA. There are 13 residues in the CDR3. V was pared by 1 base and J by 6 bases, with 8 bases between.

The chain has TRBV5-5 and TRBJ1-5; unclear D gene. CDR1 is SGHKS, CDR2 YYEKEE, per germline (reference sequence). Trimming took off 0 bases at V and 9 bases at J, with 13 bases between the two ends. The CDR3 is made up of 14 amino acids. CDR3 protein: CASSLDRNGGPQHF. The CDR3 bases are TGTGCCAGCAGCTTGGACAGAAACGGAGGGCCCCAGCATTTT.

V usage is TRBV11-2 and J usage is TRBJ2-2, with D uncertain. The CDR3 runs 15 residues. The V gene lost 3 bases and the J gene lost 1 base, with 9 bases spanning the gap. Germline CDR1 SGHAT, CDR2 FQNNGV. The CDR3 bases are TGTGCCAGCAGCTTTGAAGCCGTGAACACCGGGGAGCTGTTTTTT. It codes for CASSFEAVNTGELFF.

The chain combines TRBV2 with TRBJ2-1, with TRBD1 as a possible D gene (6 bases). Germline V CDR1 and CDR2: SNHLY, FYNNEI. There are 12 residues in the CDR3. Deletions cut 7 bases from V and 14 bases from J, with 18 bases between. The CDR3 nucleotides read TGTGCCAGCACCCCTTTCGGAGAGGGGGAGTTCTTC. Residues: CASTPFGEGEFF.

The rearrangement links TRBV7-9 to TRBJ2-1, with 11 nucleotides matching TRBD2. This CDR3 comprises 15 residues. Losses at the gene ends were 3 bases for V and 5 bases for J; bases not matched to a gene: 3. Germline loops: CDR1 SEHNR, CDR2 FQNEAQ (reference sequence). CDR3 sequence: CASSFGTSGNNEQFF. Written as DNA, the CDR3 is TGTGCCAGCAGCTTCGGGACTAGCGGCAACAATGAGCAGTTCTTC.

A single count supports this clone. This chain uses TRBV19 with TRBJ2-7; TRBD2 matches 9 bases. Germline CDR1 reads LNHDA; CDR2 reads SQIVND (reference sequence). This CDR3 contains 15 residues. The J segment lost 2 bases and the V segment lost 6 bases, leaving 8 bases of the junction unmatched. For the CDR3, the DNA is TGTGCCAGTAGAGACCTAGCGGGACCAACCTACGAGCAGTACTTC. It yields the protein CASRDLAGPTYEQYF.

The DNA for the CDR3 is TGCGCCAGCAGCCAAATTGGCGGGTATCGAGGAACTGAAGCTTTCTTT. Its translation is CASSQIGGYRGTEAFF. The chain links TRBV4-1 to TRBJ1-1, with no clear D. CDR1 MGHRA and CDR2 YSYEKL come from the germline V gene. This CDR3 has 16 residues. The ends were cut back, 2 bases at V and 5 bases at J, with 18 bases in the middle.

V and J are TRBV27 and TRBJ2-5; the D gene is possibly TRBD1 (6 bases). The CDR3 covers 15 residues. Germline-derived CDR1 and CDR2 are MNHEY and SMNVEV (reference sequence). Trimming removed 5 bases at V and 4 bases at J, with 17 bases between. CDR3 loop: CASSPHNRVGETQYF. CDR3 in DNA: TGTGCCAGCAGTCCCCACAACAGGGTTGGAGAGACCCAGTACTTC.

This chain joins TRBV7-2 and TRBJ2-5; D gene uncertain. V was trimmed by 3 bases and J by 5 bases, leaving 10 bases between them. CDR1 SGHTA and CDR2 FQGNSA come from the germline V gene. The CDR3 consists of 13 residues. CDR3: CASSFSFFETQYF. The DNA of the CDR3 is TGTGCCAGCAGCTTTTCATTTTTTGAGACCCAGTACTTC.

CDR3 residues: CASSPIQGYTEAFF. CDR3 sequence (DNA): TGTGCCAGCAGCCCAATACAGGGATACACTGAAGCTTTCTTT. The J gene is TRBJ1-1, the V gene TRBV5-5, with D tentatively TRBD1 (6 bases). V shed 4 bases and J shed 3 bases, with 13 bases lying between them. CDR3 length equals 14 residues. The germline V gene encodes CDR1 SGHKS and CDR2 YYEKEE (reference sequence).